This paragraph reports one T cell receptor beta chain. Its cognate antigen is unknown. Here immunoSEQ multiplex PCR was the method, and the copy in TCRdb shows in-frame clones only, minus some. In the table there are some 170,000 clones, 90% of which are singletons. The data are from a study of T cell responses to AZD1222 COVID-19 vaccine. Notes on the study in general: Across the whole spike, CD4 TCRs peaked at regions 160-218 and 743-854. The reported proportion of spike-specific TCRs targeting unmutated variant regions was nearly half. Only six AZD1222 recipients tested seropositive at baseline.

The specimen comprised peripheral blood, sampled 28 days after the second dose of the MenACWY control vaccine. The receptor was derived from an adult who received the MenACWY meningococcal vaccine as a control.

This CDR3 is CASRLEGGRWNTQYF. The CDR3 bases are TGTGCCAGCAGATTGGAGGGCGGGAGATGGAATACGCAGTATTTT. This chain uses TRBV11-2 with TRBJ2-3, with TRBD2 matching 7 bases. Germline CDR1 SGHAT, CDR2 FQNNGV. The V gene end was trimmed by 6 bases and the J gene end by 7 bases; junction bases not matched to a gene: 13. This CDR3 contains 15 residues.